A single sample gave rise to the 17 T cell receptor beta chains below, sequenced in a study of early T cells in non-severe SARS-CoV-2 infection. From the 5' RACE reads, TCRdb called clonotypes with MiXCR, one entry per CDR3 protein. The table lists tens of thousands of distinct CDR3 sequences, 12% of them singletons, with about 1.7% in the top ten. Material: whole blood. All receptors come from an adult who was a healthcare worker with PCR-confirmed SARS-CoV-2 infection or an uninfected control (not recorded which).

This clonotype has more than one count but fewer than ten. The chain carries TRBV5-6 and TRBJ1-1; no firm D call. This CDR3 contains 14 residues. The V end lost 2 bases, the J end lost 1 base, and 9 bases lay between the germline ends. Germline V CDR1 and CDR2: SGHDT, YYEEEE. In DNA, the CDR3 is TGTGCCAGCAGCTTTATGATCTCGAACACTGAAGCTTTCTTT. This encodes CASSFMISNTEAFF.

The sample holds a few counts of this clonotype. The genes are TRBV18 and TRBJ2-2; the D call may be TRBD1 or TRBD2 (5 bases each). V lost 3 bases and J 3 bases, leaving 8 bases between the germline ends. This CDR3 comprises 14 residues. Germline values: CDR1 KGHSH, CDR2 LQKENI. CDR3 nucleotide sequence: TGTGCCAGCTCACCGGGGACGGACACCGGGGAGCTGTTTTTT. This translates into CASSPGTDTGELFF.

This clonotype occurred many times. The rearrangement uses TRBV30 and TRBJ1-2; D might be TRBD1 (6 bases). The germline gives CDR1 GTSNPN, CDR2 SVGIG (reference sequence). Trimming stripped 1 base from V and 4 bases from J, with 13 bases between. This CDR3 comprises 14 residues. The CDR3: CAWSGTTGVYGYTF. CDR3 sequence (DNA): TGTGCCTGGAGTGGCACGACAGGCGTCTATGGCTACACCTTC.

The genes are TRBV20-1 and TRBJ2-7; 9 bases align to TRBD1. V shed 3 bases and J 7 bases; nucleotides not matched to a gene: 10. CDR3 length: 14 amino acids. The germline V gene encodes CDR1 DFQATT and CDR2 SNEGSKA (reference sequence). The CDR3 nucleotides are TGCAGTGCTAGTCAGGGACAGGGAATGGAAGAGCAGTACTTC. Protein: CSASQGQGMEEQYF.

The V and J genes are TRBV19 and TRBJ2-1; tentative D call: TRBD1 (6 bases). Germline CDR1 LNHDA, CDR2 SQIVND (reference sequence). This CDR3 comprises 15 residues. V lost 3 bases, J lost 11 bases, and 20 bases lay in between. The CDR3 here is CASSIRPRDTRQQFF. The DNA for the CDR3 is TGTGCCAGTAGTATTAGGCCCCGGGACACTCGTCAGCAGTTCTTC.

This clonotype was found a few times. In DNA, the CDR3 is TGTGCCAGCAGCTTAGGGGGCAGGCGGGAGACCCAGTACTTC. Its translation is CASSLGGRRETQYF. This chain uses TRBV7-8 with TRBJ2-5; TRBD1 might be the D (5 bases). Per the germline V gene, CDR1 is SGHVS and CDR2 is FQNEAQ. This CDR3 has 14 amino acids. With 1 base removed from V and 5 bases from J, the gap between germline ends came to 11 bases.

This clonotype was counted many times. The CDR3 DNA reads as TGTGCCAGCAGCCCAGGGGGGAGAACCTACGAGCAGTACTTC. This encodes CASSPGGRTYEQYF. This chain links TRBV6-5 with TRBJ2-7, with TRBD1 as a possible D gene (7 bases). This CDR3 is built from 14 residues. V dropped 6 bases and J dropped 2 bases, with 14 bases sitting between them. In germline, CDR1 is MNHEY, CDR2 SVGAGI.

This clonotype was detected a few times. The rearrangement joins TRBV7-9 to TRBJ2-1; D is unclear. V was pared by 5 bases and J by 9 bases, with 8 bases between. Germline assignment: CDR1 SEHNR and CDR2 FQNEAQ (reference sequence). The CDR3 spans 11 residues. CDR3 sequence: CASSPGGEQFF. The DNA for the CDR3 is TGTGCCAGCAGCCCCGGCGGTGAGCAGTTCTTC.

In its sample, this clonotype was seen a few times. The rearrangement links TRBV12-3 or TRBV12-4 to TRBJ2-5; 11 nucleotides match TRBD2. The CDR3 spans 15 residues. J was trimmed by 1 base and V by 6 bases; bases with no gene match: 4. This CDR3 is CASRRLAGSQETQYF. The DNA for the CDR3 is TGTGCCAGCAGGAGACTAGCGGGGAGCCAAGAGACCCAGTACTTC.

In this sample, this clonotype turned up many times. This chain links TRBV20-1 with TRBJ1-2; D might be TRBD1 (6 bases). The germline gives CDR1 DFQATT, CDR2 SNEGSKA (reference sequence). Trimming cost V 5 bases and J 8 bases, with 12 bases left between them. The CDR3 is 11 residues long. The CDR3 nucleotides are TGCAGTGCTCCGACAGGCTGGGGCTACACCTTC. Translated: CSAPTGWGYTF.

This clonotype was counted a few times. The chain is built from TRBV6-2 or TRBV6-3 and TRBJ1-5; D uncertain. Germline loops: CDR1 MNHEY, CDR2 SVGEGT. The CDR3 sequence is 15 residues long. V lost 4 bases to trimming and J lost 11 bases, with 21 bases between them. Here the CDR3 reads CASSSLDMEDWAQHF. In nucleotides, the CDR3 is TGTGCCAGCAGTTCCCTTGACATGGAAGACTGGGCCCAGCATTTT.

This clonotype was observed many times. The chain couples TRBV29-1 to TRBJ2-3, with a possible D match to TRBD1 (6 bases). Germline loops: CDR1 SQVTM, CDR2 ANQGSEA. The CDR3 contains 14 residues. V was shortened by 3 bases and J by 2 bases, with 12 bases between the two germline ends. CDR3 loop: CSVDGRGATDTQYF. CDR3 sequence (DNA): TGCAGCGTTGATGGCAGGGGAGCCACAGATACGCAGTATTTT.

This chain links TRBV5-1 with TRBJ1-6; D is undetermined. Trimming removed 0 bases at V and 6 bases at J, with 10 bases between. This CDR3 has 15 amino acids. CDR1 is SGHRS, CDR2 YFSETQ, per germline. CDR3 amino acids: CASSLGAKSNSPLHF. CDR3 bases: TGCGCCAGCAGCTTGGGGGCAAAAAGTAATTCACCCCTCCACTTT.

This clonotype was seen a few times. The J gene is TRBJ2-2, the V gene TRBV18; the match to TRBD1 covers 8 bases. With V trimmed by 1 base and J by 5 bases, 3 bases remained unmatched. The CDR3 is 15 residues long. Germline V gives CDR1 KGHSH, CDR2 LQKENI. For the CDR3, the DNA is TGTGCCAGCTCACCACGCCGGGACAGGACCGGGGAGCTGTTTTTT. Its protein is CASSPRRDRTGELFF. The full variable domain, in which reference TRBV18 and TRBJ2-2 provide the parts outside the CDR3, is NAGVMQNPRHLVRRRGQEARLRCSPMKGHSHVYWYRQLPEEGLKFMVYLQKENIIDESGMPKERFSAEFPKEGPSILRIQQVVRGDSAAYFCASSPRRDRTGELFFGEGSRLTVL.

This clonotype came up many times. This CDR3 is CAWRRSSGPLHF. The CDR3 region has the DNA TGTGCCTGGAGGCGTTCCTCGGGGCCCCTCCACTTT. The J gene is TRBJ1-6, the V gene TRBV30, with no clear D. CDR3 size: 12 residues. V dropped 3 bases and J dropped 13 bases, with 13 bases sitting between them. The germline V gene encodes CDR1 GTSNPN and CDR2 SVGIG (reference sequence).

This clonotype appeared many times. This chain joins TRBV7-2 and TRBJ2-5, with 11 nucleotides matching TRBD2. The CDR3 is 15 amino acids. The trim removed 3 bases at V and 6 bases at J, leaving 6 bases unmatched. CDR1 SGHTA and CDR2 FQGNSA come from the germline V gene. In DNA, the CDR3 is TGTGCCAGCAGCTTCACTAGCGGGGGATTGCAGACCCAGTACTTC. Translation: CASSFTSGGLQTQYF.

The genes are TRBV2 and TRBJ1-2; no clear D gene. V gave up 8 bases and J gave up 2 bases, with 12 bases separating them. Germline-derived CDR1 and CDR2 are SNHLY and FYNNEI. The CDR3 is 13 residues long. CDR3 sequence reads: CASAPGENYGYTF. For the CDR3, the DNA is TGTGCCAGCGCCCCTGGGGAAAACTATGGCTACACCTTC.